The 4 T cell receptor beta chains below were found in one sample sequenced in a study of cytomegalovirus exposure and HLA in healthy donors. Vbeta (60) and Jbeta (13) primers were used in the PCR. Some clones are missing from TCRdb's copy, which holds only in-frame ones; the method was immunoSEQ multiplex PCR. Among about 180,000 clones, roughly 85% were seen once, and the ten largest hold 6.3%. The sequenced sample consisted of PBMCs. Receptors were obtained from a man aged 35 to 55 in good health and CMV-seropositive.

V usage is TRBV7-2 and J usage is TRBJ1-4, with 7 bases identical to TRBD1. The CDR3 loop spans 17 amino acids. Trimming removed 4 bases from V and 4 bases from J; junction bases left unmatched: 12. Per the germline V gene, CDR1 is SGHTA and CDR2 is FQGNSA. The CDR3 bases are TGTGCCAGCAGCTCTACATTCTTGAGGGACAGTAATGAAAAACTGTTTTTT. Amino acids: CASSSTFLRDSNEKLFF.

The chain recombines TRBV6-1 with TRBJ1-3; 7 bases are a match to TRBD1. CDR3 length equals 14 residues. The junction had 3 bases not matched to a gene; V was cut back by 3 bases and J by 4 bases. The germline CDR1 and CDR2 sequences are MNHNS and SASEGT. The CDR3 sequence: CASSDRGRGNTIYF. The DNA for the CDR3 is TGTGCCAGCAGTGACAGGGGGAGAGGAAACACCATATATTTT.

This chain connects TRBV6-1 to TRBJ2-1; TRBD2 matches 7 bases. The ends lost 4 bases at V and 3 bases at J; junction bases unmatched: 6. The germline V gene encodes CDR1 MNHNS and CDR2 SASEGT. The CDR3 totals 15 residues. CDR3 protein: CASSVTSNGYNEQFF. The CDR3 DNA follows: TGTGCCAGCAGTGTGACTAGCAATGGCTACAATGAGCAGTTCTTC.

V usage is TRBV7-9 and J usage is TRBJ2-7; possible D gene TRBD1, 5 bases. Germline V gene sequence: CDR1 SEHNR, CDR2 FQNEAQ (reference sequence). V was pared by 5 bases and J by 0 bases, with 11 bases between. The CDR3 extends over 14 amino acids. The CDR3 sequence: CASSTRQSSYEQYF. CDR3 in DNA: TGTGCCAGCAGCACCCGACAGAGCTCCTACGAGCAGTACTTC.